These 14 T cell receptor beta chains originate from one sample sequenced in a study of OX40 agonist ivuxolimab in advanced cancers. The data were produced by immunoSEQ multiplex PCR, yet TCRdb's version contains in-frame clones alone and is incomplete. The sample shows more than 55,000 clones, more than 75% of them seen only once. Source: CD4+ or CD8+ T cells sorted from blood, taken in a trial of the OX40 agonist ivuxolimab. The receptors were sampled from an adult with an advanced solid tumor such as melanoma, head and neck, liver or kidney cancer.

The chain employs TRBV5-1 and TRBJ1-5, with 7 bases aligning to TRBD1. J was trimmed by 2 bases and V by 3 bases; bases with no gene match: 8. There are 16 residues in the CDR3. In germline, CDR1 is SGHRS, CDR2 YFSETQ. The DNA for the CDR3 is TGCGCCAGCAGCTCCGAACCTGGGACAGGCAATCAGCCCCAGCATTTT. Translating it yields CASSSEPGTGNQPQHF.

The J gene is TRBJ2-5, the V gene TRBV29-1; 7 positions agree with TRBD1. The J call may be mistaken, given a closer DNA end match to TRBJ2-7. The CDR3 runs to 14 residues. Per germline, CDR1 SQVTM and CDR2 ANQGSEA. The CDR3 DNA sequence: TGCAGCGTTGTAGGTCAGACAGGGACCTACGAGCAGTACTTC. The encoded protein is CSVVGQTGTYEQYF.

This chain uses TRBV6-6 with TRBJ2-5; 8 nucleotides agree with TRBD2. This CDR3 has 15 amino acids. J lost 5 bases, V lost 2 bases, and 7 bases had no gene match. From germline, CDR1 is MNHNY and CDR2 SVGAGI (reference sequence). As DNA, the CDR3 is TGTGCCAGCAGTTACGCCGGGAGGGGGTTGGAGACCCAGTACTTC. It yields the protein CASSYAGRGLETQYF.

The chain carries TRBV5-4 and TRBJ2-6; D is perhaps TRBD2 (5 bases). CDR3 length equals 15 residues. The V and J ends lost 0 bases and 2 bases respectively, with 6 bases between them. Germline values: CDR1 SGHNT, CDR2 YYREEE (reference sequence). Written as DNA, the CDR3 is TGTGCCAGCAGCTTGGGAGGGACTGGGGCCAACGTCCTGACTTTC. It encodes CASSLGGTGANVLTF.

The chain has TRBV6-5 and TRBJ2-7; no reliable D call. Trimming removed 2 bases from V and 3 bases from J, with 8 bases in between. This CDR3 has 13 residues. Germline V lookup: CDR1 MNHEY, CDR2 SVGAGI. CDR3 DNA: TGTGCCAGCAGTTACGGTCGGTTCTACGAGCAGTACTTC. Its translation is CASSYGRFYEQYF.

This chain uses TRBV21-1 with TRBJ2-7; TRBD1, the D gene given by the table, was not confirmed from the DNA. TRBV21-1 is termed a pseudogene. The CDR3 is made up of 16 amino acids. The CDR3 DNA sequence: TGTGCCAGCAGCAACGAAATACAGGGGATGACCTACGAGCAGTACTTC. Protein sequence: CASSNEIQGMTYEQYF.

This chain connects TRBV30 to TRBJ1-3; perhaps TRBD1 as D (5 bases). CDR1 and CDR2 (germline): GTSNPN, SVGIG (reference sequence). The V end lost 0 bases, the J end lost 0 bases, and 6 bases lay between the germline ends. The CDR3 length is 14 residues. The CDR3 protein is CAWSVGASGNTIYF. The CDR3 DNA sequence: TGTGCCTGGAGTGTCGGGGCCTCTGGAAACACCATATATTTT. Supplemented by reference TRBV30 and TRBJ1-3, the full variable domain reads SQTIHQWPATLVQPVGSPLSLECTVEGTSNPNLYWYRQAAGRGLQLLFYSVGIGQISSEVPQNLSASRPQDRQFILSSKKLLLSDSGFYLCAWSVGASGNTIYFGEGSWLTVV.

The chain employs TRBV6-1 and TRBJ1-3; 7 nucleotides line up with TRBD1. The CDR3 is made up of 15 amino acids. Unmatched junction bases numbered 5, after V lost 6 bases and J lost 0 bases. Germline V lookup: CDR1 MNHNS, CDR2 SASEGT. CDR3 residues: CASRGGDSSGNTIYF. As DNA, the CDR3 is TGTGCCAGCAGGGGCGGGGACAGCTCTGGAAACACCATATATTTT.

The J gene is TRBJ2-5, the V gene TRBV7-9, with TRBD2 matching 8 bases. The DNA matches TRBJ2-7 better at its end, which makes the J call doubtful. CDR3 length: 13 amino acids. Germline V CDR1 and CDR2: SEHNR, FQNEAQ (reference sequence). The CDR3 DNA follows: TGTGCCAGCAGCGCGGGGGGAACCTACGAGCAGTACTTC. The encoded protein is CASSAGGTYEQYF.

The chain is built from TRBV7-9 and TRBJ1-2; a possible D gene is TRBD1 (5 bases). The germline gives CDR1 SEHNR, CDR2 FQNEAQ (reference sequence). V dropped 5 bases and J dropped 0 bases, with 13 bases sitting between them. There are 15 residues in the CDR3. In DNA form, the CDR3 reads TGTGCCAGCAGCACCGGGGACGGAACTAACTATGGCTACACCTTC. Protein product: CASSTGDGTNYGYTF.

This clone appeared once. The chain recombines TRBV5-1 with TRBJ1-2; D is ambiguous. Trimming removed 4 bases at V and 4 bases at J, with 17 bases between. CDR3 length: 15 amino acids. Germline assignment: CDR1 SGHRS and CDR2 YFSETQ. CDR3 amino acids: CASSPNPHPPYGYTF. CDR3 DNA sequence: TGCGCCAGCAGCCCAAACCCCCACCCACCCTATGGCTACACCTTC.

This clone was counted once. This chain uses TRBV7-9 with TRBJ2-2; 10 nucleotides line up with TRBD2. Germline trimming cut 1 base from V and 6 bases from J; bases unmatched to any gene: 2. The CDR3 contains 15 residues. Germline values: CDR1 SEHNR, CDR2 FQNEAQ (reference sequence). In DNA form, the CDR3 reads TGTGCCAGCAGCTTAGTAGCGGGAGGATCCGGGGAGCTGTTTTTT. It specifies CASSLVAGGSGELFF.

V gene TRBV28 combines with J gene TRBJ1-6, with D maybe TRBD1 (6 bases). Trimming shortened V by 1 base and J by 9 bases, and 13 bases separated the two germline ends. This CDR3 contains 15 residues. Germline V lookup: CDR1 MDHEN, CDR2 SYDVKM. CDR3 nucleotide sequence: TGTGCCAGCAGTTTATTCCGACAGGCGGGTTCACCCCTCCACTTT. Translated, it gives CASSLFRQAGSPLHF.

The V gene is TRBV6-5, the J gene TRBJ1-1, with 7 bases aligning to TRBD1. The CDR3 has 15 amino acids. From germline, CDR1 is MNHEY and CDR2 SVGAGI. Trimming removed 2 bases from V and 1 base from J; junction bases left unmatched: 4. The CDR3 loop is CASSYDRAENTEAFF. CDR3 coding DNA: TGTGCCAGCAGTTACGACAGGGCGGAGAACACTGAAGCTTTCTTT.